This is a list of T cell receptor beta chains from one sample in a study of PD-1 blockade in classical Hodgkin lymphoma. Sequenced by immunoSEQ multiplex PCR; TCRdb stores in-frame clones only, minus some. This table holds about 93,000 clones, around 80% found once. Sequences were derived from peripheral blood mononuclear cells (PBMCs), sampled before the fourth cycle of nivolumab. The receptor source for this set is a human donor with classical Hodgkin lymphoma. Each CDR3 is given with its conserved first and last residue. A D gene is named only where the DNA matches it firmly. The size field is filled for only some rows; it gives once, few, many or a size class.

j_gene,abundance,d_gene,v_gene,CDR3aa,CDR3nt
TRBJ1-2,-,TRBD1,TRBV7-3,CASRQGKEGDGYTF,TGTGCCAGCAGACAGGGGAAAGAAGGGGATGGCTACACCTTC
TRBJ2-2,-,TRBD2,TRBV5-1,CASSSTSGANTGELFF,TGCGCCAGCAGCTCGACTAGCGGGGCGAACACCGGGGAGCTGTTTTTT
TRBJ1-2,-,-,TRBV5-1,CASSLGQGDGYTF,TGCGCCAGCAGCTTGGGTCAGGGCGATGGCTACACCTTC
TRBJ2-7,-,-,TRBV19,CASSAVSYEQYF,TGTGCCAGTAGTGCAGTGTCCTACGAGCAGTACTTC
TRBJ1-2,-,-,TRBV6-1,CASRDGLNYGYTF,TGTGCCAGCAGGGACGGATTGAACTATGGCTACACCTTC
TRBJ1-2,few,-,TRBV5-1,CASSGDSYGYTF,TGCGCCAGCAGCGGAGACAGCTATGGCTACACCTTC
TRBJ2-7,-,TRBD1,TRBV19,CASSIGSGTGTSEQYF,TGTGCCAGTAGTATAGGCTCCGGGACAGGGACCTCGGAGCAGTACTTC
TRBJ1-1,-,-,TRBV18,CASSPIPGQRFMNTEAFF,TGTGCCAGCTCACCAATCCCCGGGCAAAGGTTCATGAACACTGAAGCTTTCTTT
TRBJ2-6,-,-,TRBV10-3,CAIRGSPGANVLTF,TGTGCCATCAGAGGGTCTCCTGGGGCCAACGTCCTGACTTTC
TRBJ2-1,-,-,TRBV7-3,CASSLWPRPGSYNEQFF,TGTGCCAGCAGCTTATGGCCCAGGCCGGGCTCCTACAATGAGCAGTTCTTC
TRBJ1-5,-,-,TRBV15,CATSISPEGNQPQHF,TGTGCCACCAGCATCAGCCCCGAAGGCAATCAGCCCCAGCATTTT
TRBJ2-3,-,TRBD1,TRBV29-1,CSVRPGTGDTQYF,TGCAGCGTGAGGCCCGGGACAGGTGATACGCAGTATTTT
TRBJ2-3,few,TRBD1,TRBV11-2,CASSLGTGGTDTQYF,TGTGCCAGCAGCTTAGGGACAGGGGGGACAGATACGCAGTATTTT
TRBJ1-1,once,TRBD1,TRBV5-1,CASSLSAGGVNTEAFF,TGCGCCAGCAGCTTGTCGGCAGGGGGAGTAAACACTGAAGCTTTCTTT
TRBJ1-1,-,-,TRBV2,CASSEERTDMNTEAFF,TGTGCCAGCAGTGAAGAGCGGACAGACATGAACACTGAAGCTTTCTTT
TRBJ2-3,-,-,TRBV25-1,CASSEWGDTQYF,TGTGCCAGCAGTGAATGGGGGGATACGCAGTATTTT
TRBJ1-2,-,-,TRBV5-1,CASSSDAGYYGYTF,TGCGCCAGCAGCTCCGACGCGGGTTACTATGGCTACACCTTC
TRBJ1-2,-,-,TRBV10-3,CAISDWPSGQGNGYTF,TGTGCCATCAGTGATTGGCCATCGGGGCAGGGGAATGGCTACACCTTC
TRBJ1-2,few,-,TRBV5-4,CASSLKGSGGYTF,TGTGCCAGCAGCTTGAAAGGGTCGGGAGGCTACACCTTC
TRBJ1-2,-,-,TRBV6-1,CASSDPAGAGYETNYGYTF,TGTGCCAGCAGTGACCCTGCTGGGGCTGGCTACGAAACTAACTATGGCTACACCTTC
TRBJ1-4,-,TRBD1,TRBV19,CASSWTGRDEKLFF,TGTGCCAGTAGTTGGACAGGGAGGGACGAAAAACTGTTTTTT
TRBJ2-1,-,TRBD2,TRBV2,CACQREGLNEQFF,TGTGCCTGCCAGCGGGAGGGCTTGAATGAGCAGTTCTTC
TRBJ2-1,-,-,TRBV19,CASSRQASSYNEQFF,TGTGCCAGTAGTAGGCAGGCGAGCTCCTACAATGAGCAGTTCTTC
TRBJ1-1,-,-,TRBV18,CASSPTQGVAEAFF,TGTGCCAGCTCACCAACACAGGGTGTCGCTGAAGCTTTCTTT
TRBJ1-2,many,-,TRBV6-1,CASRYGQYYGYTF,TGTGCCAGCAGGTACGGACAGTACTATGGCTACACCTTC
TRBJ1-5,few,TRBD1,TRBV10-3,CAIRGTGGNQPQHF,TGTGCCATCCGGGGGACAGGCGGTAATCAGCCCCAGCATTTT
TRBJ1-2,once,-,TRBV10-1,CASSPTDSYGYTF,TGCGCCAGCAGTCCGACAGATTCCTATGGCTACACCTTC
TRBJ2-7,-,-,TRBV6-5,CASSYASSPAYEQYF,TGTGCCAGCAGTTACGCAAGTTCCCCCGCCTACGAGCAGTACTTC
TRBJ1-1,-,-,TRBV7-2,CASSLALGFGEAFF,TGTGCCAGCAGCTTAGCGTTAGGGTTCGGTGAAGCTTTCTTT